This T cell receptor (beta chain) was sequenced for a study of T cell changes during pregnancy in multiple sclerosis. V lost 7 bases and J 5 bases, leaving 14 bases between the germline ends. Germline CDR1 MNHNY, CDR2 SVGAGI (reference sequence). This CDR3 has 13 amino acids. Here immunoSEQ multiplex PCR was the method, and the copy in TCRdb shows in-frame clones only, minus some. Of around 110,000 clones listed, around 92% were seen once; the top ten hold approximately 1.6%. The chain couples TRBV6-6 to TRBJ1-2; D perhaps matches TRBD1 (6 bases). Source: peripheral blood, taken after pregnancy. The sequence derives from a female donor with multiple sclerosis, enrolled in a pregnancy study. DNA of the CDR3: TGTGCCAGCATGCGAGGGGGACGATATGGCTACACCTTC. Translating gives CASMRGGRYGYTF.